This note documents a single T cell receptor (beta chain) sequence. Its target is unknown. V shed 4 bases and J shed 0 bases, with 15 bases lying between them. Germline CDR1 is SGHAT and CDR2 is FQNNGV. CDR3 size: 16 residues. This sample stems from a study of shared clonotypes between healthy human individuals. As for the study in general: Each donor had three CD4 naive, three CD4 memory, two CD8 naive and one CD8 memory plate. Findings and limits, study-wide: Sampling involved blood alone; tissue repertoires likely differ.

An assay was performed, and its level was deep. Here immunoSEQ multiplex PCR was the method, and the copy in TCRdb shows in-frame clones only, minus some. The table includes around 1.4 million clones, approximately 98.5% detected once. Sequenced input: naive CD4+ T cells sorted from blood. Subset defined: CD45RA+ positively selected. The rearrangement joins TRBV11-2 to TRBJ1-1; D is undetermined. This receptor was identified in a man aged 25 to 40 in good health. The CDR3 sequence: CASSSGVRHMNTEAFF. In DNA, the CDR3 is TGTGCCAGCAGCTCCGGGGTCAGACATATGAACACTGAAGCTTTCTTT.